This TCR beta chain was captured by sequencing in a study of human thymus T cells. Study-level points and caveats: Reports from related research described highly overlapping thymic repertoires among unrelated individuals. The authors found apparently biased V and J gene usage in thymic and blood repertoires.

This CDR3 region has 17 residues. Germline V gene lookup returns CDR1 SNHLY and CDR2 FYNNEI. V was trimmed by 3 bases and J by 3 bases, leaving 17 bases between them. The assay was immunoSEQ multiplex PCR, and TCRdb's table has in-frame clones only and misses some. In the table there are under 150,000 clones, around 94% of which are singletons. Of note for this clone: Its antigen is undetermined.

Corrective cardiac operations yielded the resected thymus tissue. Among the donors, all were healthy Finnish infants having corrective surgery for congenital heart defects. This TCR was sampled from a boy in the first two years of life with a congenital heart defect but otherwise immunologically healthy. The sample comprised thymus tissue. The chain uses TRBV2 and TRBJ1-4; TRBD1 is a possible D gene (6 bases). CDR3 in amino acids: CASSDALDGGPNEKLFF. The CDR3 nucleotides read TGTGCCAGCAGTGATGCCTTGGATGGGGGGCCTAATGAAAAACTGTTTTTT.